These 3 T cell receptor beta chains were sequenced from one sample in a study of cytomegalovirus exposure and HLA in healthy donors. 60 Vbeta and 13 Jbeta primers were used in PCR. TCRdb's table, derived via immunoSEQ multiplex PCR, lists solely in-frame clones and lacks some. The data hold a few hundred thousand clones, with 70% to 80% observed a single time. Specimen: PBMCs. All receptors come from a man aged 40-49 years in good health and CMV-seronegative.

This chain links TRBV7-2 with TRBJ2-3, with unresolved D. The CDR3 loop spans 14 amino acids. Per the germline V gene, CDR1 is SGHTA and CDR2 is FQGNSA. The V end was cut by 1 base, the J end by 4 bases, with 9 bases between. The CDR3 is CASSLGSVPDTQYF. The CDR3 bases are TGTGCCAGCAGCTTAGGAAGCGTCCCAGATACGCAGTATTTT.

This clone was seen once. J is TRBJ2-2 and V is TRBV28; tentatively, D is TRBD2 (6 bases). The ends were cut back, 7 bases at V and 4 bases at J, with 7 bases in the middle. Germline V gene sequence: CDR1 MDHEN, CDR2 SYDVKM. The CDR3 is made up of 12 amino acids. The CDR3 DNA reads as TGTGCCAGCACCGGGAGCACCGGGGAGCTGTTTTTT. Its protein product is CASTGSTGELFF.

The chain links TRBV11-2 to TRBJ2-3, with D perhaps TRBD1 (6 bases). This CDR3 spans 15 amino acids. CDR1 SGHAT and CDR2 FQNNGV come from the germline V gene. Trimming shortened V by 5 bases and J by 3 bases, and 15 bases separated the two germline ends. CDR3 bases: TGTGCCAGCAGCCTGGCAGGGGCGACGACAGATACGCAGTATTTT. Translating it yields CASSLAGATTDTQYF.